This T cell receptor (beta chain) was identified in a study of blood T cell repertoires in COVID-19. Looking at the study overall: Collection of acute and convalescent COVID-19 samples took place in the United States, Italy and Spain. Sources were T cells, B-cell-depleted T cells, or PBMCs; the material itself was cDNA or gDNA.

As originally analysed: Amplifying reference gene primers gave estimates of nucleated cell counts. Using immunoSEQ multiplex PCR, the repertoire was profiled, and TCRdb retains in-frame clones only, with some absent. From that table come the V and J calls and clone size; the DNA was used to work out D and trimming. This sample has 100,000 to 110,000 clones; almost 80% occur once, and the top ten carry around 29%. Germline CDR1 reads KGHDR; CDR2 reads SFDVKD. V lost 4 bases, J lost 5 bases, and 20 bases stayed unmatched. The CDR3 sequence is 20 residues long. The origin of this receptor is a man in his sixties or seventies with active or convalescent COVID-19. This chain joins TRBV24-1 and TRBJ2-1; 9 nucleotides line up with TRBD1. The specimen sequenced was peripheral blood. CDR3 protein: CATSDGTGQFPGRGDNEQFF. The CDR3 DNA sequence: TGTGCCACCAGTGACGGGACAGGGCAATTTCCCGGACGGGGAGACAATGAGCAGTTCTTC.